This is a list of T cell receptor beta chains from one sample in a study of regulatory T cells in long-lasting Graves disease. Each CDR3 protein is one row after TCRdb ran MiXCR on the multiplex PCR reads. Among roughly 400,000 distinct CDR3 sequences, over 12% were seen once, and the ten largest hold about 8.2%. These data also formed part of another study, on T cells in Graves' hyperthyroidism and ophthalmopathy.

Sequencing used peripheral blood mononuclear cells (PBMCs), obtained at new diagnosis, from a patient treated with antithyroid drugs. The receptors were sampled from a middle-aged woman with Graves disease. The CDR3 runs from the conserved cysteine through the conserved F or W. A D gene is named only where the DNA matches it firmly. Size values are once, few and many counts, or a class for expanded clones, and some rows have none.

size: many
J: TRBJ2-3
D: TRBD1
V: TRBV5-1
DNA: TGCGCCAGCACAGGGGGCGATGGTTCCACGGATACGCAGTATTTT
CDR3: CASTGGDGSTDTQYF

size: NA
J: TRBJ1-5
D: TRBD1
V: TRBV30
DNA: TGTGCCTGGAGTGCCGGGACAGGGATAAATTTCAATCAGCCCCAGCATTTT
CDR3: CAWSAGTGINFNQPQHF

size: many
J: TRBJ1-1
D: NA
V: TRBV11-2
DNA: TGTGCCAGCAGCACCTTCGGGAACACTGAAGCTTTCTTT
CDR3: CASSTFGNTEAFF

size: many
J: TRBJ1-1
D: TRBD1
V: TRBV5-1
DNA: TGCGCCAGCAGCTTTTTACGACAGGGAGTGAACACTGAAGCTTTCTTT
CDR3: CASSFLRQGVNTEAFF

size: NA
J: TRBJ2-7
D: NA
V: TRBV5-5
DNA: TGTGCCAGCAGCTTTGGGGACCCGGCCTACGAGCAGTACTTC
CDR3: CASSFGDPAYEQYF

size: many
J: TRBJ1-4
D: NA
V: TRBV27
DNA: TGTGCCAGCAGTTTATCCTCGAGTATGAGGGGGTTTTTT
CDR3: CASSLSSSMRGFF

size: many
J: TRBJ1-6
D: TRBD1
V: TRBV12-3/TRBV12-4
DNA: TGTGCCAGCAGGCAGACAGGGGTGTATAATTCACCCCTCCACTTT
CDR3: CASRQTGVYNSPLHF

size: once
J: TRBJ2-3
D: NA
V: TRBV6-9
DNA: TGTGCCAGCAGTTACCCAGAGCGTTTATGGGCAGTCACAGATACGCAGTATTTT
CDR3: CASSYPERLWAVTDTQYF

size: few
J: TRBJ1-5
D: NA
V: TRBV30
DNA: TGTGCCTGGAGCCGGCATACCGATCAGCCCCAGCATTTT
CDR3: CAWSRHTDQPQHF

size: many
J: TRBJ1-6
D: NA
V: TRBV27
DNA: TGTGCCAGCAGTGACGACAGGCCGGATAATTCACCCCTCCACTTT
CDR3: CASSDDRPDNSPLHF

size: few
J: TRBJ2-1
D: NA
V: TRBV24-1
DNA: TGTGCCACCAGGGCCGGGACACAGCCCTACAATGAGCAGTTCTTC
CDR3: CATRAGTQPYNEQFF

size: NA
J: TRBJ2-1
D: NA
V: TRBV6-5
DNA: TGTGCCAGCGGTTACGCGACGGATGATGAGCAGTTCTTC
CDR3: CASGYATDDEQFF

size: many
J: TRBJ2-5
D: NA
V: TRBV7-2
DNA: TGTGCCAGCAGCTTAGAGTATGGGACCCAGTACTTC
CDR3: CASSLEYGTQYF

size: NA
J: TRBJ2-3
D: TRBD1
V: TRBV19
DNA: TGTGCCAGTAGTATATGGACAGGGTCCGCAGATACGCAGTATTTT
CDR3: CASSIWTGSADTQYF

size: NA
J: TRBJ2-7
D: NA
V: TRBV4-1
DNA: TGCGCCAGCAGCCAAGATTCAACGTCCAGCTCCTACGAGCAGTACTTC
CDR3: CASSQDSTSSSYEQYF

size: many
J: TRBJ1-2
D: NA
V: TRBV19
DNA: TGTGCCAGTAGTTGGATGCAGGGTGGCTGCACCTTC
CDR3: CASSWMQGGCTF

size: few
J: TRBJ2-1
D: NA
V: TRBV27
DNA: TGTGCCAGCAGTCCGGGGCGCAGAAATGAGCAGTTCTTC
CDR3: CASSPGRRNEQFF

size: many
J: TRBJ2-7
D: NA
V: TRBV29-1
DNA: TGCAGCGTTGAATGGGCTAGCGCTACCTACGAGCAGTACTTC
CDR3: CSVEWASATYEQYF

size: NA
J: TRBJ2-7
D: NA
V: TRBV6-5
DNA: TGTGCCAGCAGTTACCCCGGCGGGCTAACTGCCTACGAGCAGTACTTC
CDR3: CASSYPGGLTAYEQYF

size: many
J: TRBJ2-7
D: TRBD1
V: TRBV6-2/TRBV6-3
DNA: TGTGCCAGCAGTTACTACGGACAGGGGGGGACCTACGAGCAGTACTTC
CDR3: CASSYYGQGGTYEQYF

size: many
J: TRBJ1-1
D: TRBD1
V: TRBV5-4
DNA: TGTGCCAGCAGCTCAGACAGGGTCACTGAAGCTTTCTTT
CDR3: CASSSDRVTEAFF

size: many
J: TRBJ2-5
D: TRBD2
V: TRBV6-2/TRBV6-3
DNA: TGTGCCAGCAGTGAATGGGCGGGAGAGCTAAAAGAGACCCAGTACTTC
CDR3: CASSEWAGELKETQYF

size: many
J: TRBJ2-1
D: TRBD1
V: TRBV6-1
DNA: TGTGCCAGCAGTGAAACAGGGGCGCCGTCCAATGAGCAGTTCTTC
CDR3: CASSETGAPSNEQFF

size: many
J: TRBJ2-7
D: NA
V: TRBV30
DNA: TGTGCCTGGGCCAAATTATCCTACGAGCAGTACTTC
CDR3: CAWAKLSYEQYF

size: many
J: TRBJ2-1
D: TRBD2
V: TRBV11-3
DNA: TGTGCCAGCAGCCGGGGGGGATGGAGGGGAGTGAGGGATGAGCAGTTCTTC
CDR3: CASSRGGWRGVRDEQFF